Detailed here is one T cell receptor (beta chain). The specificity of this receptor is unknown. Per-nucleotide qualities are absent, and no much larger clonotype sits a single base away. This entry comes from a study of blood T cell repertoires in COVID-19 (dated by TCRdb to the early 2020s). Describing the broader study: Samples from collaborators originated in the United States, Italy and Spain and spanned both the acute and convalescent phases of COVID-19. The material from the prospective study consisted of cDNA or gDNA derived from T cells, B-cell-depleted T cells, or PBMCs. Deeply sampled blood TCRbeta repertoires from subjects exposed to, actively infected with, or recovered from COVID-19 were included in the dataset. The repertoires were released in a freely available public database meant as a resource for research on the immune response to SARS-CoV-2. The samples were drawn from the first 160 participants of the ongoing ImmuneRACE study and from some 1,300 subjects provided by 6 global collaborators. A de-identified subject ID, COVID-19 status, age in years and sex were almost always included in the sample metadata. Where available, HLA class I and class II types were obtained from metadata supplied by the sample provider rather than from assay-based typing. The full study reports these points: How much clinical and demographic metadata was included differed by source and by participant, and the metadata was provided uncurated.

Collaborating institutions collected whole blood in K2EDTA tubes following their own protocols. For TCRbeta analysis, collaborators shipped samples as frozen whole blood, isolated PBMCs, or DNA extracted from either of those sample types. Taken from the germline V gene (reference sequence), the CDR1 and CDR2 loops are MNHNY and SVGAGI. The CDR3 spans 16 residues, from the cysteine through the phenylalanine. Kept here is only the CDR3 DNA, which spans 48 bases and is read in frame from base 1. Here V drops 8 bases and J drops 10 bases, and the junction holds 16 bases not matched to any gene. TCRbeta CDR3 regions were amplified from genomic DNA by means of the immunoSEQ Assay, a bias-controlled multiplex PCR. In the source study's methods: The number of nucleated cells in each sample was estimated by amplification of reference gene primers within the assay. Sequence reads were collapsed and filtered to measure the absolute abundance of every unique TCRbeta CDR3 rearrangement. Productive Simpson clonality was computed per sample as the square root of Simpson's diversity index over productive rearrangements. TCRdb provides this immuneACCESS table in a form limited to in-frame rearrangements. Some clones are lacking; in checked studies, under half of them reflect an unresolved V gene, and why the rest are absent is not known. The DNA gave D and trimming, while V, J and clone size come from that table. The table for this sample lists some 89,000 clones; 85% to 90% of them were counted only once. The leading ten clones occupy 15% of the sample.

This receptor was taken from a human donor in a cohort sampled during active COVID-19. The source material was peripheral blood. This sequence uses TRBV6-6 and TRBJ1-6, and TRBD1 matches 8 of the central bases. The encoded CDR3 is CASQQPPGQVNSPLHF. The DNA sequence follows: TGTGCCAGCCAACAACCCCCGGGACAGGTTAACTCACCCCTCCACTTT.